The 9 T cell receptor beta chains reported below all come from one sample, sequenced in a study of regulatory T cells in long-lasting Graves disease. The time point is: newly diagnosed GD, antithyroid drugs for less than 3 months. The authors made the TCR library using RNA they extracted from PBMCs. Combining iRepertoire HTBI primers with Arm-PCR of CDR3 regions, the authors built TCR beta libraries. MiXCR was run by TCRdb on the multiplex PCR reads, yielding one entry per CDR3 protein. This table holds approximately 300,000 distinct CDR3 sequences, roughly 18% found once. Source: peripheral blood mononuclear cells (PBMCs), taken at new diagnosis, from a patient treated with antithyroid drugs. These receptors were collected from a female donor with Graves disease.

This clonotype occurred many times. The chain combines TRBV7-9 with TRBJ1-1; D is uncertain. Trimming shortened V by 1 base and J by 6 bases, and 9 bases separated the two germline ends. The CDR3 contains 13 residues. CDR1 and CDR2 (germline): SEHNR, FQNEAQ (reference sequence). The DNA of the CDR3 is TGTGCCAGCAGCTTAGAGGCGGCGTCTGAAGCTTTCTTT. Its protein product is CASSLEAASEAFF.

This clonotype was seen many times. The CDR3 is CASSEVTGANTGELFF. The CDR3 DNA sequence: TGTGCCAGCAGTGAGGTGACAGGTGCGAACACCGGGGAGCTGTTTTTT. The V gene is TRBV6-2 or TRBV6-3, the J gene TRBJ2-2; TRBD1 might be the D (6 bases). The CDR3 is made up of 16 amino acids. CDR1 and CDR2 from the germline V gene are MNHEY and SVGEGT. V lost 5 bases and J 0 bases, leaving 13 bases between the germline ends.

The V and J genes are TRBV18 and TRBJ2-3, with no clear D. Trimming shortened V by 4 bases and J by 0 bases, and 8 bases separated the two germline ends. Germline V gene data show CDR1 as KGHSH and CDR2 as LQKENI. This CDR3 has 14 amino acids. Here the CDR3 DNA reads TGTGCCAGCTCACTACCAGTCAGCACAGATACGCAGTATTTT. Residues: CASSLPVSTDTQYF.

This clonotype has a count of ten or more. The rearrangement uses TRBV19 and TRBJ1-5, with a possible D match to TRBD1 (6 bases). Germline-derived CDR1 and CDR2 are LNHDA and SQIVND (reference sequence). This CDR3 is built from 17 residues. V was shortened by 4 bases and J by 2 bases, with 18 bases between the two germline ends. The CDR3 bases are TGTGCCAGTAGTAAAACAGGGTCCGGAGGGGGCAATCAGCCCCAGCATTTT. Amino acids: CASSKTGSGGGNQPQHF.

At least ten counts were recorded for this clonotype. This chain connects TRBV20-1 to TRBJ2-1; the match to TRBD1 covers 11 bases. Per the germline V gene, CDR1 is DFQATT and CDR2 is SNEGSKA (reference sequence). The CDR3 runs 15 residues. V shed 3 bases, J shed 6 bases, and the junction held 7 bases outside the gene matches. For the CDR3, the DNA is TGCAGTGCTAGCGACGCGGACAGGGGGCGCAATGAGCAGTTCTTC. Residues: CSASDADRGRNEQFF.

This clonotype was seen ten or more times. The gene calls are TRBV19 and TRBJ1-1; TRBD1 is a possible D gene (6 bases). Trimming pared 6 bases from V and 1 base from J, leaving 12 bases between. Germline V gene sequence: CDR1 LNHDA, CDR2 SQIVND (reference sequence). This CDR3 has 14 residues. The CDR3 region is CASRFGGPNTEAFF. CDR3 DNA sequence: TGTGCCAGTAGATTCGGGGGGCCGAACACTGAAGCTTTCTTT.

This clonotype was counted only a few times. The rearrangement uses TRBV6-5 and TRBJ2-4; no firm D call. V gave up 1 base and J gave up 8 bases, with 12 bases separating them. Germline CDR1 reads MNHEY; CDR2 reads SVGAGI. The CDR3 is 14 amino acids. The CDR3 spells CASSYFSPEDIQYF. The DNA of the CDR3 is TGTGCCAGCAGTTACTTTTCCCCAGAGGACATTCAGTACTTC.

This clonotype was recorded many times. This rearrangement joins TRBV19 to TRBJ2-5, with unresolved D. Germline CDR1 LNHDA, CDR2 SQIVND (reference sequence). This CDR3 has 14 amino acids. V was clipped by 8 bases and J by 3 bases, with 16 bases between them. The CDR3 loop is CASAAITSKETQYF. The CDR3 DNA reads as TGTGCCAGTGCTGCGATTACCAGTAAAGAGACCCAGTACTTC.

A note on this clonotype: A far larger clone is only one base removed, so a read error is likely. The chain is built from TRBV11-1 and TRBJ2-3, with D possibly called TRBD1 or TRBD2 (5 bases each). The CDR3 spans 15 residues. In germline, CDR1 is SGHAT, CDR2 FQDESV (reference sequence). CDR3 in DNA: TGCGCCAGCAGCCAAGGATTTGTGGGGGCAGATACGCAGTATTTT. This translates into CASSQGFVGADTQYF.